The entry below describes one T cell receptor beta chain. Time point in this sample: pretreatment peripheral blood. This sample is part of a study of PD-L1 blockade in urothelial cancer. TCRdb keeps only in-frame clones here, not all; method: immunoSEQ multiplex PCR. The sample contains about 87,000 clones, 89% of which appear only once. CDR1 and CDR2 (germline): SGDLS, YYNGEE. CDR3 length equals 15 residues. V lost 4 bases to trimming and J lost 4 bases, with 14 bases between them. The sample here was PBMCs, taken around atezolizumab (anti-PD-L1) treatment. The sequence was collected from a woman at least 80 years old with urothelial cancer. J is TRBJ2-2 and V is TRBV9; TRBD1 is a possible D gene (5 bases). CDR3 bases: TGTGCCAGCAGCCCAGTTAGGGGCGGCACCGGGGAGCTGTTTTTT. Translating it yields CASSPVRGGTGELFF.